This T cell receptor beta chain was recorded in a study of radiation and T cells in renal cell carcinoma. Findings of the study overall: Without pretreatment biopsies, baseline tumor clonotype presence was undetermined.

The data were produced by immunoSEQ multiplex PCR, yet TCRdb's version contains in-frame clones alone and is incomplete. This table has approximately 80,000 clones, about nine tenths appearing once. Time point in this sample: blood 4 weeks post-SBRT, at nephrectomy. The treatment was: 15 Gy SBRT to primary tumor, nephrectomy 4 weeks later. In regard to this clone: Antigen: not known.

The CDR3 has 14 residues. Germline CDR1 reads SGHRS; CDR2 reads YFSETQ. V gave up 3 bases and J gave up 4 bases, with 13 bases separating them. This clonotype was obtained from a woman between 70 and 85 years old with renal cell carcinoma. The input for sequencing was blood, taken from a patient whose treatment included radiotherapy and nephrectomy. The rearrangement uses TRBV5-1 and TRBJ1-1, with a weak D call TRBD1 (5 bases). CDR3 in DNA: TGCGCCAGCAGCTACCGGGACGGGGGCACTGAAGCTTTCTTT. Its translation: CASSYRDGGTEAFF.